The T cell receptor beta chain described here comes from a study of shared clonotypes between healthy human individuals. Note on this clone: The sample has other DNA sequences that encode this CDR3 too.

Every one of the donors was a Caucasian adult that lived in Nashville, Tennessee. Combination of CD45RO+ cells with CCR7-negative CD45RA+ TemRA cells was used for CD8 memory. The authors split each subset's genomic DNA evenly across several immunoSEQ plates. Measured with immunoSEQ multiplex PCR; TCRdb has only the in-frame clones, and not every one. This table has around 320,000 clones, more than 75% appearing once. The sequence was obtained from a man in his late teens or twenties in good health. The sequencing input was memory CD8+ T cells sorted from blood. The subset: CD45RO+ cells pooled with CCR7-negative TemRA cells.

CDR3 sequence (DNA): TGTGCCAGCAGCTTAGGTGGGGGCCAGGAGACCCAGTACTTC. This encodes CASSLGGGQETQYF. V is TRBV7-9 and J is TRBJ2-5, with D possibly TRBD1 on 6 matching bases. V was shortened by 1 base and J by 5 bases, with 11 bases between the two germline ends. CDR3 length: 14 amino acids. CDR1 is SEHNR and CDR2 is FQNEAQ in the germline V gene (reference sequence). Filled out from reference TRBV7-9 and TRBJ2-5, the complete variable domain reads DTGVSQNPRHKITKRGQNVTFRCDPISEHNRLYWYRQTLGQGPEFLTYFQNEAQLEKSRLLSDRFSAERPKGSFSTLEIQRTEQGDSAMYLCASSLGGGQETQYFGPGTRLLVL.